Following are 30 T cell receptor beta chains from one sample sequenced in a study of cytomegalovirus exposure and HLA in healthy donors. Repertoires were generated with immunoSEQ multiplex PCR, while TCRdb's copy carries only in-frame clones and drops some. This sample has approximately 120,000 clones, with 95% to 97% found just once. Input material: PBMCs. The receptor source for this set is a man aged 18 to 30 in good health and CMV-seronegative.

V gene TRBV7-9 combines with J gene TRBJ2-5; D remains unclear. The ends were cut back, 3 bases at V and 0 bases at J, with 5 bases in the middle. Germline V gene sequence: CDR1 SEHNR, CDR2 FQNEAQ (reference sequence). CDR3 size: 13 residues. CDR3 sequence (DNA): TGTGCCAGCAGCTTCCAGGACCAAGAGACCCAGTACTTC. This sequence encodes CASSFQDQETQYF.

The chain employs TRBV19 and TRBJ2-7; the match to TRBD2 covers 12 bases. Germline CDR1 is LNHDA and CDR2 is SQIVND (reference sequence). Germline trimming cut 4 bases from V and 5 bases from J; bases unmatched to any gene: 6. The CDR3 is 15 amino acids. Here the CDR3 reads CASSSRLAGVHEQYF. The CDR3 nucleotides read TGTGCCAGTAGTAGTCGACTAGCGGGAGTGCACGAGCAGTACTTC.

The rearrangement uses TRBV19 and TRBJ2-7, with D uncertain. The CDR3 loop spans 14 amino acids. V was pared by 3 bases and J by 3 bases, with 12 bases between. Germline V gene sequence: CDR1 LNHDA, CDR2 SQIVND (reference sequence). CDR3 nucleotide sequence: TGTGCCAGTAGTATGGAGCTAAGGTTCTACGAGCAGTACTTC. Its protein product is CASSMELRFYEQYF. Drawing the rest from reference TRBV19 and TRBJ2-7, the complete variable domain is DGGITQSPKYLFRKEGQNVTLSCEQNLNHDAMYWYRQDPGQGLRLIYYSQIVNDFQKGDIAEGYSVSREKKESFPLTVTSAQKNPTAFYLCASSMELRFYEQYFGPGTRLTVT.

The chain joins TRBV2 to TRBJ2-1; D is perhaps TRBD2 (5 bases). The CDR3 is 13 amino acids. Germline V gene data show CDR1 as SNHLY and CDR2 as FYNNEI. Between the trimmed V and J ends, which lost 3 bases and 12 bases, there was a span of 15 bases. CDR3 in amino acids: CASSDRGLPLQFF. The CDR3 region has the DNA TGTGCCAGCAGTGATAGAGGACTTCCATTGCAGTTCTTC.

In DNA form, the CDR3 reads TGTGCCAGCAGCCCGAGGACTAGCGGGGAGACCCAGTACTTC. Translation gives CASSPRTSGETQYF. The V call is TRBV13, the J call TRBJ2-5; 11 bases match TRBD2. J gave up 5 bases and V 5 bases, and 4 bases lay outside the gene matches. CDR1 and CDR2 (germline): PRHDT, FYEKMQ (reference sequence). The CDR3 is made up of 14 amino acids.

The CDR3 coding sequence is TGTGCCAGCAGCGCCAACAGGGGGCGAATGATGTTTTTT. This encodes CASSANRGRMMFF. V and J are TRBV11-2 and TRBJ2-2, with 9 positions matching TRBD1. The CDR3 has 13 residues. With V trimmed by 5 bases and J by 15 bases, 10 bases remained unmatched. CDR1 and CDR2 from the germline V gene are SGHAT and FQNNGV.

The chain couples TRBV15 to TRBJ1-3, with 7 bases fitting TRBD1. Per the germline V gene, CDR1 is LNHNV and CDR2 is YYDKDF (reference sequence). This CDR3 has 16 residues. The V segment lost 0 bases and the J segment 2 bases; nucleotides outside the gene matches: 4. The CDR3 loop is CATSRDQGTAGNTIYF. The CDR3 bases are TGTGCCACCAGCAGAGATCAGGGGACAGCTGGAAACACCATATATTTT. Together with reference TRBV15 and TRBJ1-3, the CDR3 gives the full variable domain: DAMVIQNPRYQVTQFGKPVTLSCSQTLNHNVMYWYQQKSSQAPKLLFHYYDKDFNNEADTPDNFQSRRPNTSFCFLDIRSPGLGDTAMYLCATSRDQGTAGNTIYFGEGSWLTVV.

The chain employs TRBV2 and TRBJ2-7; D remains unclear. V lost 10 bases, J lost 2 bases, and 15 bases lay in between. The length of the CDR3 is 13 residues. Germline V gives CDR1 SNHLY, CDR2 FYNNEI. CDR3 DNA sequence: TGTGCCACCGGGTTACTCAAAACCTACGAGCAGTACTTC. Translating it yields CATGLLKTYEQYF.

The genes are TRBV30 and TRBJ1-2; 7 nucleotides line up with TRBD1. CDR3 size: 11 residues. V shed 6 bases and J 7 bases; nucleotides not matched to a gene: 5. Germline-derived CDR1 and CDR2 are GTSNPN and SVGIG (reference sequence). The CDR3 DNA reads as TGTGCCTGCCCCGACAGGGCTGGCTACACCTTC. Translation: CACPDRAGYTF. The full variable domain, with the rest looked up from reference TRBV30 and TRBJ1-2, is SQTIHQWPATLVQPVGSPLSLECTVEGTSNPNLYWYRQAAGRGLQLLFYSVGIGQISSEVPQNLSASRPQDRQFILSSKKLLLSDSGFYLCACPDRAGYTFGSGTRLTVV.

This clone showed up just a few times. The J gene is TRBJ2-1, the V gene TRBV14, with 9 bases matching TRBD2. Germline V gene data show CDR1 as SGHDN and CDR2 as FVKESK. This CDR3 contains 14 residues. V lost 3 bases to trimming and J lost 7 bases; unmatched junction nucleotides: 4. The CDR3 sequence: CASSQGTSWNEQFF. The CDR3, as DNA: TGTGCCAGCAGCCAGGGGACTAGCTGGAATGAGCAGTTCTTC.

The J gene is TRBJ2-7, the V gene TRBV28, with 12 positions matching TRBD2. Germline-derived CDR1 and CDR2 are MDHEN and SYDVKM. The CDR3 has 15 residues. V was pared by 5 bases and J by 4 bases, with 6 bases of the junction left unmatched. CDR3 sequence (DNA): TGTGCCAGCAGTCCCCTGACTAGCGGGGGTTACGAGCAGTACTTC. Amino acid sequence: CASSPLTSGGYEQYF.

CDR3 coding DNA: TGTGCCAGTAGTACCCCCCGGGACTATGCTAGCACAGATACGCAGTATTTT. Its translation is CASSTPRDYASTDTQYF. The chain joins TRBV19 to TRBJ2-3; 7 positions match TRBD2. CDR1 LNHDA and CDR2 SQIVND come from the germline V gene (reference sequence). The CDR3 totals 17 residues. V lost 4 bases and J lost 0; bases outside the gene matches: 10.

The chain joins TRBV28 to TRBJ1-2; TRBD1 matches at 8 bases. V trimming: 5 bases; J trimming: 2 bases; junction bases outside the gene matches: 7. The CDR3 loop spans 15 amino acids. CDR1 and CDR2 (germline): MDHEN, SYDVKM. The CDR3 DNA is TGTGCCAGCAGTCCCGCAGGGGGCGTCAACTATGGCTACACCTTC. Residues: CASSPAGGVNYGYTF.

The gene calls are TRBV28 and TRBJ1-3; D is perhaps TRBD1 (6 bases). Trimming removed 6 bases at V and 3 bases at J, with 18 bases between. The germline V gene encodes CDR1 MDHEN and CDR2 SYDVKM. This CDR3 region has 16 residues. The CDR3 region has the DNA TGTGCCAGCAGCCCTCTGGGGCCAGGGGATGGAAACACCATATATTTT. Translated, it gives CASSPLGPGDGNTIYF.

This chain uses TRBV7-3 with TRBJ2-3; D is perhaps TRBD2 (6 bases). The CDR3 has 16 residues. The V end was cut by 5 bases, the J end by 0 bases, with 15 bases between. The germline CDR1 and CDR2 sequences are SGHTA and FQGTGA. CDR3 coding DNA: TGTGCCAGCAGCATCGGGAGTTGGGGGAGCACAGATACGCAGTATTTT. Encoded protein: CASSIGSWGSTDTQYF.

The chain has TRBV10-3 and TRBJ2-7, with 9 bases lining up with TRBD1. Germline V CDR1 and CDR2: ENHRY, SYGVKD. V lost 2 bases, J lost 3 bases, and 2 bases stayed unmatched. CDR3 length: 14 residues. In DNA, the CDR3 is TGTGCCATCAGTGAGGGACAGGGGTTCTACGAGCAGTACTTC. Translating it yields CAISEGQGFYEQYF.

In its sample, this clone was seen once. The chain has TRBV7-8 and TRBJ1-2; D ambiguous. CDR3 length: 13 amino acids. Germline CDR1 SGHVS, CDR2 FQNEAQ. Trimming removed 7 bases at V and 4 bases at J, with 13 bases between. The CDR3, as DNA: TGTGCCAGCACCGGCGGTCCCCCCTATGGCTACACCTTC. It specifies CASTGGPPYGYTF.

CDR3: CASSELAGADTQYF. As DNA, the CDR3 is TGTGCCAGCAGTGAACTAGCGGGAGCAGATACGCAGTATTTT. The rearrangement uses TRBV6-5 and TRBJ2-3, with 11 bases lining up with TRBD2. The length of the CDR3 is 14 residues. V lost 5 bases, J lost 4 bases, and 2 bases stayed unmatched. Germline lookup yields CDR1 MNHEY and CDR2 SVGAGI.

The gene calls are TRBV6-5 and TRBJ2-5, with 7 bases that match TRBD2. J was trimmed by 4 bases and V by 0 bases; bases with no gene match: 8. This CDR3 has 16 amino acids. Germline V gene lookup returns CDR1 MNHEY and CDR2 SVGAGI. The CDR3 nucleotides read TGTGCCAGCAGTTACTCGACCCCCGGGGAGGGAGAGACCCAGTACTTC. Its protein product is CASSYSTPGEGETQYF.

The rearrangement joins TRBV28 to TRBJ2-2, with 7 bases that match TRBD1. Unmatched junction bases numbered 20, after V lost 5 bases and J lost 2 bases. This CDR3 region has 20 residues. Germline V gene sequence: CDR1 MDHEN, CDR2 SYDVKM. DNA for the CDR3: TGTGCCAGCAGTGAACCGGGACAGAAGACGATAATCATTAACACCGGGGAGCTGTTTTTT. Protein: CASSEPGQKTIIINTGELFF.

The gene calls are TRBV11-2 and TRBJ2-7; D perhaps matches TRBD2 (7 bases). CDR3 length equals 16 residues. With 5 bases removed from V and 3 bases from J, the gap between germline ends came to 20 bases. The germline CDR1 and CDR2 sequences are SGHAT and FQNNGV. The CDR3 here is CASSPLTGRGIYEQYF. CDR3 sequence (DNA): TGTGCCAGCAGCCCCCTCACAGGGCGGGGGATCTACGAGCAGTACTTC.

This chain connects TRBV9 to TRBJ2-1, with no clear D. The germline gives CDR1 SGDLS, CDR2 YYNGEE. The CDR3 has 13 amino acids. Trimming stripped 3 bases from V and 4 bases from J, with 8 bases between. The CDR3 DNA follows: TGTGCCAGCAGCGGGGCCCTGTACAATGAGCAGTTCTTC. Amino acids: CASSGALYNEQFF.

V gene TRBV7-9 combines with J gene TRBJ2-7; 7 nucleotides match TRBD1. The V and J ends lost 1 base and 0 bases, in that order; junction bases with no gene match: 6. CDR1 is SEHNR and CDR2 is FQNEAQ in the germline V gene (reference sequence). CDR3 length: 16 amino acids. CDR3 sequence: CASSLEKGASSYEQYF. CDR3 nucleotides: TGTGCCAGCAGCTTAGAGAAGGGGGCAAGCTCCTACGAGCAGTACTTC.

The chain uses TRBV6-5 and TRBJ2-7, with 12 bases lining up with TRBD1. The CDR3 runs to 15 residues. The V gene end was trimmed by 4 bases and the J gene end by 4 bases; junction bases not matched to a gene: 5. Looked up from germline, CDR1 is MNHEY and CDR2 is SVGAGI. Written as DNA, the CDR3 is TGTGCCAGCAGTTCAACGGGACAGGGGGCATACGAGCAGTACTTC. This sequence encodes CASSSTGQGAYEQYF.

V gene TRBV25-1 combines with J gene TRBJ2-5; 8 bases agree with TRBD1. Germline assignment: CDR1 MGHDK and CDR2 SYGVNS. The J segment lost 0 bases and the V segment lost 2 bases, leaving 2 bases of the junction unmatched. This CDR3 has 15 amino acids. The CDR3 protein is CASSEGTGHQETQYF. CDR3 sequence (DNA): TGTGCCAGCAGTGAAGGGACAGGTCACCAAGAGACCCAGTACTTC.

The chain links TRBV5-4 to TRBJ1-1, with D possibly being TRBD1 (5 bases). Trimming removed 7 bases at V and 6 bases at J, with 22 bases between. This CDR3 region has 15 residues. Germline-derived CDR1 and CDR2 are SGHNT and YYREEE (reference sequence). The CDR3 DNA reads TGTGCCAGCTCCTCCAATCCGGGGGATGGAGCTGAAGCTTTCTTT. It yields the protein CASSSNPGDGAEAFF.

The rearrangement joins TRBV30 to TRBJ1-2; D remains ambiguous. Trimming cost V 0 bases and J 0 bases, with 5 bases left between them. Germline CDR1 and CDR2: GTSNPN and SVGIG (reference sequence). The CDR3 runs to 13 residues. The CDR3 coding sequence is TGTGCCTGGAGTGTTTCCTCTAACTATGGCTACACCTTC. Translated, it gives CAWSVSSNYGYTF.

V usage is TRBV6-6 and J usage is TRBJ2-7; 12 bases are a match to TRBD1. The CDR3 totals 16 residues. Germline CDR1 reads MNHNY; CDR2 reads SVGAGI (reference sequence). The V segment lost 6 bases and the J segment 5 bases; nucleotides outside the gene matches: 11. For the CDR3, the DNA is TGTGCCAGCAGCCCTTTTTGGGGGACAGGGGGCAACGAGCAGTACTTC. This gives the protein CASSPFWGTGGNEQYF.

The table lists this clone with many counts. This chain connects TRBV30 to TRBJ1-2, with a tentative D call TRBD1 (6 bases). Between the trimmed V and J ends, which lost 3 bases and 2 bases, there was a span of 19 bases. The CDR3 extends over 16 amino acids. Germline loops: CDR1 GTSNPN, CDR2 SVGIG (reference sequence). This chain's CDR3 is CAWRPGQGGVNYGYTF. DNA of the CDR3: TGTGCCTGGAGACCGGGACAAGGGGGGGTCAACTATGGCTACACCTTC.

The chain uses TRBV27 and TRBJ1-4; 8 positions match TRBD1. Germline assignment: CDR1 MNHEY and CDR2 SMNVEV (reference sequence). Trimming removed 4 bases from V and 7 bases from J; junction bases left unmatched: 5. The CDR3 consists of 14 residues. The CDR3 DNA is TGTGCCAGCAGTTATGAGCAGGGGGCTGAAAAACTGTTTTTT. Translation: CASSYEQGAEKLFF.